The 27 T cell receptor beta chains below come from one sample, sequenced in a study of T cells in Graves' hyperthyroidism and ophthalmopathy. RNA transcripts yielded amplified TCR beta CDR3 regions. Initially, a first-round RT-PCR of the TCR CDR3 employed the HTBI primer set. TCRdb fed the multiplex PCR reads into MiXCR, producing one record per CDR3 protein. The sample shows around 560,000 distinct CDR3 sequences, over 15% of them seen only once. Source material: blood. These receptor sequences come from a woman younger than 30 with Graves' hyperthyroidism.

At least ten counts were recorded for this clonotype. The CDR3 region is CASSRGGTGANVLTF. The DNA of the CDR3 is TGTGCCAGCAGTAGAGGGGGAACTGGGGCCAACGTCCTGACTTTC. The chain carries TRBV6-2 or TRBV6-3 and TRBJ2-6; weak D call: TRBD1 (6 bases). Germline CDR1 MNHEY, CDR2 SVGEGT. The CDR3 length is 15 residues. The V end was cut by 5 bases, the J end by 2 bases, with 10 bases between.

This clonotype was detected ten times or more. The V gene is TRBV11-3, the J gene TRBJ1-2, with D possibly TRBD1 on 5 matching bases. Per germline, CDR1 SGHNT and CDR2 YENEEA. This CDR3 comprises 12 residues. V lost 3 bases and J 8 bases, leaving 10 bases between the germline ends. CDR3: CASSFPGGGYTF. The CDR3, as DNA: TGTGCCAGCAGCTTCCCGGGGGGAGGCTACACCTTC.

This clonotype was found a few times. The rearrangement uses TRBV4-3 and TRBJ1-1; no reliable D call. The V gene lost 0 bases and the J gene lost 3 bases, with 11 bases spanning the gap. This CDR3 contains 15 residues. Germline values: CDR1 LGHNA, CDR2 YSLEER. CDR3 DNA: TGCGCCAGCAGCCAAGATAGTATGGCGGACACTGAAGCTTTCTTT. It encodes CASSQDSMADTEAFF.

This clonotype was counted between two and nine times. V is TRBV7-9 and J is TRBJ1-4, with D possibly being TRBD1 (5 bases). Germline V gene sequence: CDR1 SEHNR, CDR2 FQNEAQ (reference sequence). This CDR3 is built from 16 residues. The V and J ends lost 6 bases and 7 bases respectively, with 21 bases between them. CDR3 nucleotides: TGTGCCAGCAGGCACAGCGTAGCCAGGGCGGGTGAAAAACTGTTTTTT. The encoded protein is CASRHSVARAGEKLFF.

This chain joins TRBV20-1 and TRBJ2-5, with a weak D call TRBD2 (6 bases). The CDR3 spans 16 residues. Looked up from germline, CDR1 is DFQATT and CDR2 is SNEGSKA (reference sequence). Trimming removed 1 base from V and 5 bases from J, with 20 bases in between. The DNA of the CDR3 is TGCAGTGCTAGAGGGTCCTCGCGGGGCCTAAGGGAGACCCAGTACTTC. As protein: CSARGSSRGLRETQYF.

This clonotype was seen a few times. The V call is TRBV27, the J call TRBJ2-7, with 7 positions matching TRBD1. This CDR3 has 18 amino acids. The germline V gene encodes CDR1 MNHEY and CDR2 SMNVEV (reference sequence). V lost 4 bases and J lost 2; bases outside the gene matches: 17. DNA for the CDR3: TGTGCCAGCAGTTCAACAAAACAGGGGTCGCCTATTACCTACGAGCAGTACTTC. Its protein is CASSSTKQGSPITYEQYF.

This clonotype was seen a handful of times. The chain recombines TRBV11-2 with TRBJ2-2; 12 bases match TRBD2. The germline gives CDR1 SGHAT, CDR2 FQNNGV. V lost 3 bases, J lost 5 bases, and 4 bases stayed unmatched. This CDR3 contains 16 residues. This CDR3 is CASSFLAGGFTGELFF. The CDR3 bases are TGTGCCAGCAGCTTCCTAGCGGGAGGGTTTACCGGGGAGCTGTTTTTT.

This clonotype was picked up many times. This chain joins TRBV7-8 and TRBJ1-4, with D perhaps TRBD1 (6 bases). Germline CDR1 reads SGHVS; CDR2 reads FQNEAQ. V lost 3 bases and J lost 8, with 16 bases in between. The CDR3 has 15 amino acids. Here the CDR3 reads CASSFWGQGEEKLFF. The CDR3 coding sequence is TGTGCCAGCAGCTTTTGGGGGCAGGGTGAGGAAAAACTGTTTTTT. Full variable domain (missing parts from reference TRBV7-8 and TRBJ1-4): GAGVSQSPRYKVAKRGQDVALRCDPISGHVSLFWYQQALGQGPEFLTYFQNEAQLDKSGLPSDRFFAERPEGSVSTLKIQRTQQEDSAVYLCASSFWGQGEEKLFFGSGTQLSVL.

This clonotype was found a few times. The chain recombines TRBV14 with TRBJ2-3; D is unresolved. From germline, CDR1 is SGHDN and CDR2 FVKESK. The CDR3 spans 14 residues. The germline V and J ends were trimmed by 3 bases and 1 base, with 8 bases remaining between them. CDR3 bases: TGTGCCAGCAGCCAGAACCTACGCACAGATACGCAGTATTTT. This gives the protein CASSQNLRTDTQYF. Full variable domain (outside the CDR3, taken from reference TRBV14 and TRBJ2-3): EAGVTQFPSHSVIEKGQTVTLRCDPISGHDNLYWYRRVMGKEIKFLLHFVKESKQDESGMPNNRFLAERTGGTYSTLKVQPAELEDSGVYFCASSQNLRTDTQYFGPGTRLTVL.

This clonotype was picked up many times. The chain recombines TRBV12-3 or TRBV12-4 with TRBJ1-1; D gene unclear. The CDR3 contains 13 residues. V was trimmed by 2 bases and J by 9 bases, leaving 13 bases between them. In DNA, the CDR3 is TGTGCCAGCAGTTTATTTGGGAGAACTCAAGCTTTCTTT. Protein sequence: CASSLFGRTQAFF.

This clonotype was seen many times. V usage is TRBV7-8 and J usage is TRBJ2-5; TRBD1 is a possible D gene (5 bases). The CDR3 spans 15 residues. Germline CDR1 reads SGHVS; CDR2 reads FQNEAQ. Trimming left V 6 bases short and J 2 bases short, with 16 bases between. This CDR3 is CASSFGTGVQETQYF. The CDR3 coding sequence is TGTGCCAGCAGTTTTGGTACAGGAGTACAAGAGACCCAGTACTTC.

The chain carries TRBV11-3 and TRBJ1-2; tentatively, D is TRBD1 (5 bases). The CDR3 is 14 residues long. Trimming cost V 2 bases and J 7 bases, with 14 bases left between them. CDR1 is SGHNT, CDR2 YENEEA, per germline. The CDR3 DNA sequence: TGTGCCAGCAGCTTACAGGAAGGGGAGGCTGGCTACACCTTC. It translates to CASSLQEGEAGYTF.

About this clonotype itself: Given a much more abundant clone one base away, this may be a read error. V usage is TRBV29-1 and J usage is TRBJ1-1, with D possibly TRBD1 on 5 matching bases. The CDR3 length is 14 residues. The germline CDR1 and CDR2 sequences are SQVTM and ANQGSEA. CDR3 protein: CSVGGVSENAEAFF. The CDR3 region has the DNA TGCAGCGTGGGGGGAGTGTCAGAGAACGCTGAAGCTTTCTTT.

This clonotype was counted only a few times. This rearrangement joins TRBV7-9 to TRBJ2-1; 7 bases fit TRBD1. The V gene's germline CDR1 is SEHNR and CDR2 FQNEAQ (reference sequence). V lost 6 bases and J lost 13; bases outside the gene matches: 42. The CDR3 extends over 23 amino acids. The CDR3 sequence: CASRYRRQGEGVHIADDPKKQFF. The CDR3 coding sequence is TGTGCCAGCAGGTACCGACGACAGGGTGAAGGTGTCCACATTGCAGACGATCCTAAAAAACAGTTCTTC.

This clonotype was recorded at least ten times. The chain is built from TRBV20-1 and TRBJ1-4; D gene uncertain. The CDR3 is made up of 12 amino acids. Germline assignment: CDR1 DFQATT and CDR2 SNEGSKA (reference sequence). The V end lost 7 bases, the J end lost 10 bases, and 16 bases lay between the germline ends. The CDR3 loop is CSGALGAGKLFF. The CDR3 region has the DNA TGCAGTGGGGCCCTAGGTGCCGGAAAACTGTTTTTT.

The chain joins TRBV20-1 to TRBJ2-1; 12 nucleotides match TRBD2. The trim removed 6 bases at V and 9 bases at J, leaving 9 bases unmatched. This CDR3 contains 14 residues. Germline CDR1 reads DFQATT; CDR2 reads SNEGSKA (reference sequence). CDR3 region: CSAVETSGSSEQFF. The DNA of the CDR3 is TGCAGTGCCGTTGAGACTAGCGGGAGCTCTGAGCAGTTCTTC.

A few counts support this clonotype. This chain joins TRBV7-8 and TRBJ1-1; TRBD1 might be the D (5 bases). Germline CDR1 SGHVS, CDR2 FQNEAQ. This CDR3 has 15 amino acids. Deletions cut 4 bases from V and 10 bases from J, with 22 bases between. The CDR3 here is CASSSLTANTARAFF. CDR3 nucleotide sequence: TGTGCCAGCAGCTCACTGACAGCGAATACAGCTAGAGCTTTCTTT.

This chain links TRBV5-5 with TRBJ2-1; no reliable D call. V was trimmed by 1 base and J by 13 bases, leaving 9 bases between them. The CDR3 is made up of 11 amino acids. Germline assignment: CDR1 SGHKS and CDR2 YYEKEE (reference sequence). CDR3 sequence (DNA): TGTGCCAGCAGCTTGACGGGCGATCAGTTCTTC. Translating gives CASSLTGDQFF.

The rearrangement joins TRBV19 to TRBJ2-2, with D hard to call. Looked up from germline, CDR1 is LNHDA and CDR2 is SQIVND (reference sequence). This CDR3 is 15 amino acids long. V lost 2 bases and J lost 6, with 13 bases in between. The CDR3 region has the DNA TGTGCCAGTAGTATACTGGGGAAGGCTCCCGGGGAGCTGTTTTTT. Amino acids: CASSILGKAPGELFF.

This clonotype came up many times. The genes are TRBV20-1 and TRBJ2-5; TRBD1 might be the D (5 bases). Germline V CDR1 and CDR2: DFQATT, SNEGSKA (reference sequence). V shed 3 bases and J shed 1 base, with 9 bases lying between them. The CDR3 length is 13 residues. DNA of the CDR3: TGCAGTGCTAGCTTGCAGGGCCAAGAGACCCAGTACTTC. Its translation: CSASLQGQETQYF.

The chain recombines TRBV3-1 with TRBJ2-3, with D hard to call. Trimming left V 1 base short and J 4 bases short, with 15 bases between. The CDR3 length is 16 residues. Germline values: CDR1 LGHDT, CDR2 YNNKEL (reference sequence). The CDR3 nucleotides are TGTGCCAGCAGCCAAGTTATCACCCCCGAGGCAGATACGCAGTATTTT. Amino acid sequence: CASSQVITPEADTQYF.

This clonotype appeared a few times. The chain combines TRBV27 with TRBJ2-2, with D possibly TRBD1 on 5 matching bases. Germline V CDR1 and CDR2: MNHEY, SMNVEV (reference sequence). V gave up 1 base and J gave up 1 base, with 10 bases separating them. The CDR3 totals 16 residues. For the CDR3, the DNA is TGTGCCAGCAGTTTATTAAGGGGAAAGAACACCGGGGAGCTGTTTTTT. Residues: CASSLLRGKNTGELFF.

In this sample, this clonotype turned up many times. This chain joins TRBV11-2 and TRBJ2-1; 8 nucleotides match TRBD2. V lost 1 base and J lost 8; bases outside the gene matches: 10. The germline V gene encodes CDR1 SGHAT and CDR2 FQNNGV. This CDR3 comprises 16 residues. Here the CDR3 DNA reads TGTGCCAGCAGCTTAGGGGGTGCAGGGCGGGGGGATGAGCAGTTCTTC. This translates into CASSLGGAGRGDEQFF.

Comment on this clonotype: A much bigger clone sits one base away, suggesting this may be a read error. The chain recombines TRBV7-9 with TRBJ2-5; 10 nucleotides line up with TRBD2. This CDR3 is 14 amino acids long. V shed 5 bases and J 9 bases; nucleotides not matched to a gene: 9. Germline V gives CDR1 SEHNR, CDR2 FQNEAQ (reference sequence). DNA for the CDR3: TGTGCCAGCAGCACTGACAGCGGGAGGGAGCCCCAGTACTTC. This sequence encodes CASSTDSGREPQYF. Drawing the rest from reference TRBV7-9 and TRBJ2-5, the complete variable domain is DTGVSQNPRHKITKRGQNVTFRCDPISEHNRLYWYRQTLGQGPEFLTYFQNEAQLEKSRLLSDRFSAERPKGSFSTLEIQRTEQGDSAMYLCASSTDSGREPQYFGPGTRLLVL.

This clonotype was observed a few times. The chain couples TRBV4-2 to TRBJ1-3; TRBD1 agrees at 8 bases. V was clipped by 0 bases and J by 0 bases; unmatched bases: 4. The CDR3 loop spans 17 amino acids. The germline V gene encodes CDR1 LGHNA and CDR2 YNFKEQ. Here the CDR3 reads CASSQDGTGGSGNTIYF. DNA of the CDR3: TGTGCCAGCAGCCAAGACGGTACAGGGGGCTCTGGAAACACCATATATTTT.

This rearrangement joins TRBV5-1 to TRBJ1-1; D uncertain. This CDR3 has 12 amino acids. V shed 4 bases and J shed 12 bases, with 16 bases lying between them. Germline-derived CDR1 and CDR2 are SGHRS and YFSETQ. DNA for the CDR3: TGCGCCAGCAGCCACGGGTCCCTTGGAACTTTCTTT. Translated, it gives CASSHGSLGTFF.

The rearrangement uses TRBV19 and TRBJ1-1; D not resolved. CDR1 and CDR2 from the germline V gene are LNHDA and SQIVND (reference sequence). Trimming cost V 0 bases and J 3 bases, with 5 bases left between them. The CDR3 has 13 residues. The CDR3 sequence is CASSIERYTEAFF. CDR3 in DNA: TGTGCCAGTAGTATAGAGCGGTACACTGAAGCTTTCTTT.